The rows below give T cell receptor beta chains drawn from one sample of a study of cytomegalovirus exposure and HLA in healthy donors. Profiling relied on immunoSEQ multiplex PCR, and the TCRdb table lists in-frame clones only, not all of them. This sample has 110,000 to 150,000 clones, with more than 80% found just once. Sequencing used PBMCs. These receptors were taken from a woman in her twenties or thirties in good health and CMV-seropositive. The CDR3 runs from the conserved cysteine through the conserved F or W. D genes are given only for firm matches. Not every row has a clone size; where given, it reads once, few, many or a size class.

j_call | v_call | d_call | clone_size | cdr3_nt | cdr3_aa
TRBJ2-5 | TRBV5-1 | NA | NA | TGCGCCAGCAGCCCACAGGGATCAGTCCAACAAGAGACCCAGTACTTC | CASSPQGSVQQETQYF
TRBJ2-7 | TRBV5-1 | NA | NA | TGCGCCAGCAGCTTGCTGAGGGATACCTACGAGCAGTACTTC | CASSLLRDTYEQYF
TRBJ2-5 | TRBV15 | TRBD2 | once | TGTGCCACCAGCAGCCAGGGACTAGCGGGAATCCAAGAGACCCAGTACTTC | CATSSQGLAGIQETQYF
TRBJ2-7 | TRBV7-8 | NA | NA | TGTGCCAGCAGCTTAGGGGGGCAGCGAGGGCAGTACTTC | CASSLGGQRGQYF
TRBJ2-4 | TRBV5-1 | TRBD2 | NA | TGCGCCAGCAGCCCCCGGGGGGGCCAAAACATTCAGTACTTC | CASSPRGGQNIQYF
TRBJ1-4 | TRBV28 | TRBD1 | NA | TGTGCCACCAACCGACAGGGCGCTCCGACTAATGAAAAACTGTTTTTT | CATNRQGAPTNEKLFF
TRBJ1-2 | TRBV6-1 | TRBD1 | NA | TGTGCCAGCTTAGTCATGACAGGGGTTCAGGCTGGCTACACCTTC | CASLVMTGVQAGYTF
TRBJ1-2 | TRBV10-3 | TRBD1 | NA | TGTGCCATCAGTGAGTCCGGGACAGGGGGTGGCTACACCTTC | CAISESGTGGGYTF
TRBJ2-3 | TRBV19 | NA | NA | TGTGCCAGTAGTATTGGTTTAGCAGATACGCAGTATTTT | CASSIGLADTQYF
TRBJ1-3 | TRBV6-1 | TRBD1 | NA | TGTGCCAGCAGTGAAAGCCCCTGGACAGGGGGATCCATATATTTT | CASSESPWTGGSIYF